Listed here are 17 T cell receptor beta chains from one sample, sequenced in a study of primary melanoma T cells and metastatic recurrence. Produced via immunoSEQ multiplex PCR; TCRdb's table is partial and in-frame only. The table shows under 3,500 clones, with roughly four fifths occurring only once. Specimen: melanoma tumor tissue. The receptor source for this set is a human donor with melanoma.

This chain links TRBV7-5 with TRBJ1-2; TRBD1, the table's D call, lacks a check against the DNA. TRBV7-5 is labeled a pseudogene. This CDR3 comprises 15 residues. Here the CDR3 reads CASSLAMDRVYGYTF. The CDR3, as DNA: TGTGCCAGCAGCTTAGCAATGGACAGGGTCTATGGCTACACCTTC.

This chain connects TRBV11-3 to TRBJ1-2; D not resolved. V lost 5 bases and J lost 0, with 10 bases in between. The CDR3 loop spans 14 amino acids. CDR1 and CDR2 (germline): SGHNT, YENEEA. The CDR3 sequence is CASSPRTANYGYTF. CDR3 coding DNA: TGTGCCAGCAGCCCCAGGACCGCTAACTATGGCTACACCTTC.

The gene calls are TRBV5-1 and TRBJ2-7; D is tentatively TRBD1 or TRBD2 (5 bases each). The CDR3 covers 14 residues. V was pared by 0 bases and J by 6 bases, with 13 bases between. The germline V gene encodes CDR1 SGHRS and CDR2 YFSETQ. The CDR3 coding sequence is TGCGCCAGCAGCTTGGCCCCCCCAGGGAGCGAGCAGTACTTC. Encoded protein: CASSLAPPGSEQYF.

The J gene is TRBJ1-2, the V gene TRBV28; 9 positions agree with TRBD1. After removal of 4 bases from V and 7 bases from J, the junction contained 1 base not matched to a gene. The V gene's germline CDR1 is MDHEN and CDR2 SYDVKM. The CDR3 is 12 residues long. The chain's CDR3 is CASSWDRAGYTF. The CDR3 DNA sequence: TGTGCCAGCAGTTGGGACAGGGCTGGCTACACCTTC.

This clone was seen a few times. The chain carries TRBV30 and TRBJ1-5, with 7 bases aligning to TRBD1. This CDR3 is 13 amino acids long. Germline values: CDR1 GTSNPN, CDR2 SVGIG (reference sequence). V trimming: 3 bases; J trimming: 6 bases; junction bases outside the gene matches: 5. The CDR3 region has the DNA TGTGCCTGGAGCACAGGGGTAGGTCAGCCCCAGCATTTT. Protein: CAWSTGVGQPQHF.

The rearrangement uses TRBV6-8 and TRBJ1-5; D gene unclear. CDR3 length: 16 amino acids. Germline loops: CDR1 MNHGY, CDR2 SAAAGT. With 0 bases removed from V and 1 base from J, the gap between germline ends came to 10 bases. CDR3 loop: CASSYSRRVSNQPQHF. The CDR3 region has the DNA TGTGCCAGCAGTTACTCGAGAAGGGTCAGCAATCAGCCCCAGCATTTT.

In this sample, this clone turned up once. Here the CDR3 DNA reads TGTGCCAGCAGTTTTCTTGGGAGCAATCAGCCCCAGCATTTT. Translated: CASSFLGSNQPQHF. The rearrangement uses TRBV28 and TRBJ1-5; unclear D gene. The CDR3 length is 14 residues. Germline V gene data show CDR1 as MDHEN and CDR2 as SYDVKM. Trimming took 3 bases from V and 1 from J, leaving 7 bases between them.

The V and J genes are TRBV7-1 and TRBJ1-2, with D uncertain. TRBV7-1 is marked as an open reading frame, function uncertain. The CDR3 totals 16 residues. V gave up 4 bases and J gave up 8 bases, with 23 bases separating them. CDR3 amino acids: CASSFGGLALHQGYTF. The CDR3 DNA sequence: TGTGCCAGCAGCTTTGGTGGGTTAGCTCTCCATCAGGGCTACACCTTC.

The chain combines TRBV6-8 with TRBJ2-7; D is uncertain. CDR3 length: 13 amino acids. V shed 7 bases and J shed 0 bases, with 10 bases lying between them. CDR1 and CDR2 from the germline V gene are MNHGY and SAAAGT. CDR3 sequence reads: CASIDASSYEQYF. The CDR3 coding sequence is TGTGCCAGCATTGACGCCAGCTCCTACGAGCAGTACTTC.

The CDR3 region is CATSRDRLAGSETQYF. DNA of the CDR3: TGTGCCACCAGCAGAGATCGGCTAGCGGGATCAGAGACCCAGTACTTC. This chain uses TRBV15 with TRBJ2-5; TRBD2 agrees at 9 bases. The ends lost 0 bases at V and 4 bases at J; junction bases unmatched: 6. CDR3 length: 16 amino acids. Germline V lookup: CDR1 LNHNV, CDR2 YYDKDF (reference sequence).

The chain joins TRBV29-1 to TRBJ1-4; D is unclear. Trimming shortened V by 5 bases and J by 2 bases, and 9 bases separated the two germline ends. CDR1 and CDR2 from the germline V gene are SQVTM and ANQGSEA. The CDR3 totals 13 residues. The CDR3 loop is CSVRARTNEKLFF. The DNA for the CDR3 is TGCAGCGTTCGGGCCCGTACTAATGAAAAACTGTTTTTT.

This chain joins TRBV30 and TRBJ2-5; TRBD2 matches at 8 bases. The length of the CDR3 is 13 residues. Germline CDR1 is GTSNPN and CDR2 is SVGIG (reference sequence). V was clipped by 0 bases and J by 9 bases; unmatched bases: 6. As DNA, the CDR3 is TGTGCCTGGAGTGTACCCGGGAGGGCTCCCCAGTACTTC. Its protein is CAWSVPGRAPQYF.

The rearrangement joins TRBV11-3 to TRBJ2-7, with TRBD1 as a possible D gene (5 bases). This CDR3 spans 14 amino acids. Trimming cost V 1 base and J 3 bases, with 10 bases left between them. Germline CDR1 and CDR2: SGHNT and YENEEA. CDR3 in DNA: TGTGCCAGCAGCTTAGGGGCCGACAGCTACGAGCAGTACTTC. Protein: CASSLGADSYEQYF.

CDR3 sequence: CASSSGLATDTQYF. The DNA for the CDR3 is TGTGCCAGCAGCTCCGGACTAGCGACAGATACGCAGTATTTT. The chain employs TRBV7-1 and TRBJ2-3; 9 nucleotides line up with TRBD2. TRBV7-1 is designated an ORF whose function remains uncertain. The CDR3 length is 14 residues. Trimming removed 3 bases from V and 3 bases from J; junction bases left unmatched: 1.

J is TRBJ2-7 and V is TRBV23-1, with D perhaps TRBD1 (6 bases). TRBV23-1 is recorded as an ORF, its role being uncertain. V dropped 5 bases and J dropped 4 bases, with 12 bases sitting between them. The CDR3 consists of 13 residues. Written as DNA, the CDR3 is TGCGCCAGCAGTTATGACAGGAAGTACGAGCAGTACTTC. Protein: CASSYDRKYEQYF.

CDR3 residues: CASSWLLLERGGTIYF. The CDR3, as DNA: TGCGCCAGCAGCTGGCTCCTACTGGAGAGAGGCGGCACCATATATTTT. This rearrangement joins TRBV5-1 to TRBJ1-3; D remains unclear. From germline, CDR1 is SGHRS and CDR2 YFSETQ. The CDR3 loop spans 16 amino acids. V lost 3 bases and J lost 9, with 22 bases in between.

This clone came up a few times. The chain is built from TRBV11-3 and TRBJ1-5; D is perhaps TRBD1 (6 bases). V was cut by 5 bases and J by 6 bases, with 17 bases left in between. Germline values: CDR1 SGHNT, CDR2 YENEEA. The CDR3 covers 15 residues. This chain's CDR3 is CASSLHQGPSQPQHF. The CDR3 nucleotides are TGTGCCAGCAGCCTTCATCAGGGGCCCAGTCAGCCCCAGCATTTT. The complete variable domain, with remaining parts taken from reference TRBV11-3 and TRBJ1-5, reads EAGVVQSPRYKIIEKKQPVAFWCNPISGHNTLYWYLQNLGQGPELLIRYENEEAVDDSQLPKDRFSAERLKGVDSTLKIQPAELGDSAVYLCASSLHQGPSQPQHFGDGTRLSIL.